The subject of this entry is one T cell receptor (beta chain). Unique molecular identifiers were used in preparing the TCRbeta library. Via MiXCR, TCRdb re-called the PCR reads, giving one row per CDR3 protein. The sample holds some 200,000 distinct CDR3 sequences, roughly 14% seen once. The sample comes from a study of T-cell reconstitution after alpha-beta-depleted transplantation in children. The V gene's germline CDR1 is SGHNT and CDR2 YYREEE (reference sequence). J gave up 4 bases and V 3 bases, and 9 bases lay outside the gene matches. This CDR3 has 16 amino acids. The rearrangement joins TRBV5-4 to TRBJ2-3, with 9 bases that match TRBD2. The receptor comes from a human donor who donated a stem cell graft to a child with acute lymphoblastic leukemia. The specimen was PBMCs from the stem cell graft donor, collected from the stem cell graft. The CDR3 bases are TGTGCCAGCAGCTCGGGTAGCGGGAGCCCCGCAGATACGCAGTATTTT. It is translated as CASSSGSGSPADTQYF.